This TCR beta chain was retrieved from a study of blood T cell repertoires in COVID-19. Study overall: T cells, B-cell-depleted T cells, or PBMCs supplied cDNA or gDNA.

Methods used by the authors: Amplification with reference gene primers provided the estimates of nucleated cell counts. TCRdb's copy holds only in-frame clones and misses some; the assay was immunoSEQ multiplex PCR. V, J and clone size derive from that table, while D and trimming were established from the DNA sequence. The table lists over 250,000 clones, over 85% of them singletons, with roughly 2.5% in the top ten. The germline gives CDR1 LNHNV, CDR2 YYDKDF (reference sequence). J gave up 5 bases and V 4 bases, and 11 bases lay outside the gene matches. CDR3 length: 18 residues. The chain is built from TRBV15 and TRBJ2-2, with 12 bases lining up with TRBD2. Specimen: PBMCs or T cells enriched from blood (not recorded which). This TCR derives from a man in his fifties or sixties who had recovered from COVID-19. The CDR3 is CATSTRLAGALLTGELFF. The CDR3 bases are TGTGCCACCAGCACCCGACTAGCGGGGGCCCTCTTGACCGGGGAGCTGTTTTTT. The full variable domain, its missing parts supplied by reference TRBV15 and TRBJ2-2, is DAMVIQNPRYQVTQFGKPVTLSCSQTLNHNVMYWYQQKSSQAPKLLFHYYDKDFNNEADTPDNFQSRRPNTSFCFLDIRSPGLGDTAMYLCATSTRLAGALLTGELFFGEGSRLTVL.